This T cell receptor (beta chain) came from a study of blood T cell repertoires in COVID-19 (dated by TCRdb to the early 2020s). Some background on the complete study: Collaborator samples came from the United States, Italy and Spain and covered acute and convalescent phases of COVID-19. Where HLA class I and class II types were available, the types were taken from metadata supplied by the sample provider, not from assay-based typing. The material from the prospective study consisted of cDNA or gDNA derived from T cells, B-cell-depleted T cells, or PBMCs. Sample metadata almost always included a de-identified subject ID, COVID-19 status, age in years and sex. The repertoires were made available in a free public database intended to serve as a resource for research on the immune response to SARS-CoV-2. The dataset comprised deeply sampled blood TCRbeta repertoires from subjects exposed to, actively infected with, or recovered from COVID-19. The samples were drawn from two sources: the first 160 participants of the ongoing ImmuneRACE study, and over 950 subjects contributed by 6 global collaborators.

Looking up the germline V gene (reference sequence) yields CDR1 SGHNT and CDR2 YYREEE. The junction shows trimming of 1 base on V and 3 bases on J, plus 9 bases between the germline ends. There are 14 amino acids in the CDR3, from cysteine to phenylalanine inclusive. CDR3 DNA is the only sequence kept; it has 42 bases, read in frame from the first base. Remarks on this clone: Its antigen remains undetermined. It has no much larger one-base neighbor in the sample; base qualities were not kept.

Whole blood was collected in K2EDTA tubes by collaborating institutions according to the institutions' own protocols. Collaborator samples were shipped for TCRbeta analysis as frozen whole blood, isolated PBMCs, or DNA extracted from either sample type. Study-level results and caveats: Clinical and demographic metadata were provided uncurated, with the amount varying by source and participant.

TCRbeta CDR3 regions were amplified from genomic DNA by means of the immunoSEQ Assay, a bias-controlled multiplex PCR. Turning to the authors' computational methods: Nucleated cell counts per sample were estimated from amplification of reference gene primers within the assay. To quantify the absolute abundance of each unique TCRbeta CDR3 rearrangement, sequence reads were collapsed and filtered. For each sample, productive Simpson clonality was calculated by taking the square root of Simpson's diversity index across productive rearrangements. TCRdb stores this immuneACCESS table with in-frame sequences only. Part of the clones is absent; in the studies checked, under half of the shortfall reflects unresolved V genes, and no reason is known for the rest. For V, J and clone size, that table is used; D and trimming come from the DNA. The sample table records roughly 100,000 clones; about 85% of these occur just once. The ten most abundant clones make up approximately 3.1% of the sample.

The receptor comes from a man in his forties or fifties in a cohort sampled during active COVID-19. The rearrangement joined TRBV5-4 to TRBJ2-3, with the D segment identity uncertain. What was sequenced was peripheral blood. The CDR3 in this case is CASSLTVGTDTQYF. The nucleotide sequence is TGTGCCAGCAGCTTGACAGTGGGTACAGATACGCAGTATTTT.